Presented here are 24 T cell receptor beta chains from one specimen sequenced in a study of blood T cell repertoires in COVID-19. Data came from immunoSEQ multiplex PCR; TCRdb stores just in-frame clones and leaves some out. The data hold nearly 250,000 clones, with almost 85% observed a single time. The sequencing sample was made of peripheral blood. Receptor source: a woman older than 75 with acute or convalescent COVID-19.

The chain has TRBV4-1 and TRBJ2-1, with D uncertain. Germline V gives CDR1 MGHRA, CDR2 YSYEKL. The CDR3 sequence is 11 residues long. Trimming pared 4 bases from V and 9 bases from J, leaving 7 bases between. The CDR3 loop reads CASSPGSEQFF. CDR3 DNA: TGCGCCAGCAGCCCCGGGTCTGAGCAGTTCTTC.

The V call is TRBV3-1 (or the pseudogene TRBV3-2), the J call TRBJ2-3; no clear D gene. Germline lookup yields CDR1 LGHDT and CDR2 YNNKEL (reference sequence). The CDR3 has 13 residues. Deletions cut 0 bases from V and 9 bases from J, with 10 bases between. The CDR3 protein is CASSQDPSSTQYF. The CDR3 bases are TGTGCCAGCAGCCAAGATCCCAGTAGCACGCAGTATTTT.

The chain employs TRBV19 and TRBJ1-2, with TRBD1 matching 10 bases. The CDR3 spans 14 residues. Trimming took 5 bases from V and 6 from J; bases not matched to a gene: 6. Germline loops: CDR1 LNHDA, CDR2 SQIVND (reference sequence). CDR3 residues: CASSFTGTGDGYTF. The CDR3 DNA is TGTGCCAGTAGTTTCACCGGGACAGGGGATGGCTACACCTTC. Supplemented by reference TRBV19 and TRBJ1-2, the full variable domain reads DGGITQSPKYLFRKEGQNVTLSCEQNLNHDAMYWYRQDPGQGLRLIYYSQIVNDFQKGDIAEGYSVSREKKESFPLTVTSAQKNPTAFYLCASSFTGTGDGYTFGSGTRLTVV.

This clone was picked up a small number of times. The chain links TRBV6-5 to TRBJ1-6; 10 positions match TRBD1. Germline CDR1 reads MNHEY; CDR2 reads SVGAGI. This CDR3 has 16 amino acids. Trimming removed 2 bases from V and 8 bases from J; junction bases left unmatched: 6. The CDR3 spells CASSYGAGTGDSPLHF. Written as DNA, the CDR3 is TGTGCCAGCAGTTACGGGGCCGGGACAGGGGATTCACCCCTCCACTTT.

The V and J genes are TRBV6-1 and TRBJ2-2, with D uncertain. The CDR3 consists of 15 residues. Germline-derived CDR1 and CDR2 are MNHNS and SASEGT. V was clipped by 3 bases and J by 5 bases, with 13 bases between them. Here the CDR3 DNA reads TGTGCCAGCAGTGATCACTCTCGGGTTACCGGGGAGCTGTTTTTT. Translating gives CASSDHSRVTGELFF.

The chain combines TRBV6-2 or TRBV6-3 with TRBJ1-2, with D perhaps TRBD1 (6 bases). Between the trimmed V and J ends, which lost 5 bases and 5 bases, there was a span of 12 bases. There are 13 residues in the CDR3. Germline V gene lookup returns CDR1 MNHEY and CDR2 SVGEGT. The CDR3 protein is CASSLQGRYGYTF. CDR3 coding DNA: TGTGCCAGCAGTCTTCAGGGGCGGTATGGCTACACCTTC.

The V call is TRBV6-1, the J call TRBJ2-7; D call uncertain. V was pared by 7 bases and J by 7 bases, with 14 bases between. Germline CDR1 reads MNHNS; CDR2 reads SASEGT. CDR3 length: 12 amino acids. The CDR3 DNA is TGTGCCAGCACCGCTACTCCCGGGGAGCAGTACTTC. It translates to CASTATPGEQYF.

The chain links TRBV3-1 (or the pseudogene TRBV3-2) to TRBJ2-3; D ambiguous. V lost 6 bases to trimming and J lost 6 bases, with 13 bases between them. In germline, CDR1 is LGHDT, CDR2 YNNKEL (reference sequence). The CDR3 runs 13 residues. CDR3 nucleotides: TGTGCCAGCAGTCCCACTCCTAGGGATACGCAGTATTTT. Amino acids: CASSPTPRDTQYF.

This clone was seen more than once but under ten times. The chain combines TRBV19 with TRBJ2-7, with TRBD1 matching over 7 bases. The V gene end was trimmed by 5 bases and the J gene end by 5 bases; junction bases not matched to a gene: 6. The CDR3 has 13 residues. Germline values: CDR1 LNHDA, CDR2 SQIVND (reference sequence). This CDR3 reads CASSFGTDNEQYF. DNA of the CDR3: TGTGCCAGTAGTTTCGGGACAGATAACGAGCAGTACTTC.

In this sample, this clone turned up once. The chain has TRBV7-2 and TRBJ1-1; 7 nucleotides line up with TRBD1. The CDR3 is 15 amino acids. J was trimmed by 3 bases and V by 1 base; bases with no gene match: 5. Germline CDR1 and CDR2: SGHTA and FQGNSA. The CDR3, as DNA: TGTGCCAGCAGCTTAGGGCCCACAGGGGACACTGAAGCTTTCTTT. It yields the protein CASSLGPTGDTEAFF.

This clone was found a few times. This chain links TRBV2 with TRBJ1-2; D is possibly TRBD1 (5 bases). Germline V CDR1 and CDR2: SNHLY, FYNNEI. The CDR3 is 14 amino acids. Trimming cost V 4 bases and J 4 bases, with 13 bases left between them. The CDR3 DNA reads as TGTGCCAGCAGTGGGATGGCGGGACTCTATGGCTACACCTTC. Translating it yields CASSGMAGLYGYTF.

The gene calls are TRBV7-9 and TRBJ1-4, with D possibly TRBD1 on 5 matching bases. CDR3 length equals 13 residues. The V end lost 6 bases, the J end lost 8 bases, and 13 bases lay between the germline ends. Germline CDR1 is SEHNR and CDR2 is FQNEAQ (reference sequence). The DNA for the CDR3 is TGTGCCAGCAGGAACCAGGGTTGGGAAAAACTGTTTTTT. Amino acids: CASRNQGWEKLFF. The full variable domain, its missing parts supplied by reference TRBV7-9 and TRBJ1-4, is DTGVSQNPRHKITKRGQNVTFRCDPISEHNRLYWYRQTLGQGPEFLTYFQNEAQLEKSRLLSDRFSAERPKGSFSTLEIQRTEQGDSAMYLCASRNQGWEKLFFGSGTQLSVL.

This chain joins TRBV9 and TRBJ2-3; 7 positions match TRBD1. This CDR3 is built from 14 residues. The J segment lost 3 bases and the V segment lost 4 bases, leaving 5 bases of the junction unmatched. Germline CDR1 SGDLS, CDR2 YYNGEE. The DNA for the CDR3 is TGTGCCAGCAGCCCGGGACAGAGAACAGATACGCAGTATTTT. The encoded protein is CASSPGQRTDTQYF.

The DNA for the CDR3 is TGTGCCAGCAGCGCAAACCCGCGCGGGGGAGGGGACTATGGCTACACCTTC. It encodes CASSANPRGGGDYGYTF. The chain carries TRBV9 and TRBJ1-2; possible D gene TRBD1, 5 bases. The CDR3 covers 17 residues. The V gene lost 3 bases and the J gene lost 3 bases, with 21 bases spanning the gap. CDR1 and CDR2 from the germline V gene are SGDLS and YYNGEE.

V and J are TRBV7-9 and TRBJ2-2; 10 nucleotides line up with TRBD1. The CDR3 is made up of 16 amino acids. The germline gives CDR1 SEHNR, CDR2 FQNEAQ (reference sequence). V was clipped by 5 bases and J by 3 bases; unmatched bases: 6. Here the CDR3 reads CASSQGTGVYTGELFF. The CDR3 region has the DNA TGTGCCAGCAGCCAAGGGACAGGGGTCTACACCGGGGAGCTGTTTTTT.

CDR3 sequence: CASRQQGYYNSPLHF. The CDR3 DNA reads as TGCGCCAGCAGACAACAGGGATACTATAATTCACCCCTCCACTTT. The genes are TRBV4-1 and TRBJ1-6; perhaps TRBD1 as D (6 bases). The CDR3 covers 15 residues. Germline V gene lookup returns CDR1 MGHRA and CDR2 YSYEKL. Trimming pared 6 bases from V and 3 bases from J, leaving 12 bases between.

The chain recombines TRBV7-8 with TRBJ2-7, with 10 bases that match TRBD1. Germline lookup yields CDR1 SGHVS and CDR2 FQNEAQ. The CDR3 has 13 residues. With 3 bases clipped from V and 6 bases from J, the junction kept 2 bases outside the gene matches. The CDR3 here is CASSFGTGVEQYF. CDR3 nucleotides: TGTGCCAGCAGCTTTGGGACAGGGGTCGAGCAGTACTTC.

CDR3 nucleotide sequence: TGTGCCAGCAGTGACCTCGCCCCGGGACTAGAGCAGTTCTTC. This translates into CASSDLAPGLEQFF. The chain carries TRBV6-1 and TRBJ2-1, with TRBD2 matching over 7 bases. V lost 3 bases and J lost 10; bases outside the gene matches: 9. This CDR3 spans 14 amino acids. Germline V lookup: CDR1 MNHNS, CDR2 SASEGT.

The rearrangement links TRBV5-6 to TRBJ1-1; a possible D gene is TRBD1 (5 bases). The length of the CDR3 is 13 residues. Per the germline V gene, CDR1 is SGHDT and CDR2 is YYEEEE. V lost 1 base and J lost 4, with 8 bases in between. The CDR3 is CASSLQGTTEAFF. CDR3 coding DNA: TGTGCCAGCAGCTTGCAGGGTACCACTGAAGCTTTCTTT.

This chain's CDR3 is CASSYYRGTDTQYF. The CDR3 DNA sequence: TGTGCCAGCAGTTACTACCGGGGCACAGATACGCAGTATTTT. V and J are TRBV6-2 or TRBV6-3 and TRBJ2-3; no reliable D call. Trimming pared 1 base from V and 1 base from J, leaving 6 bases between. The CDR3 consists of 14 residues. Germline V gene sequence: CDR1 MNHEY, CDR2 SVGEGT.

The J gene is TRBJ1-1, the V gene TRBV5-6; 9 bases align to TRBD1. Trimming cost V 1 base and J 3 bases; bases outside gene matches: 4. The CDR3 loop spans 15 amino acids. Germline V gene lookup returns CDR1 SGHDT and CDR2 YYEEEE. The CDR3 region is CASSLTGGFDTEAFF. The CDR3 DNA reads TGTGCCAGCAGCTTGACAGGGGGCTTTGACACTGAAGCTTTCTTT.

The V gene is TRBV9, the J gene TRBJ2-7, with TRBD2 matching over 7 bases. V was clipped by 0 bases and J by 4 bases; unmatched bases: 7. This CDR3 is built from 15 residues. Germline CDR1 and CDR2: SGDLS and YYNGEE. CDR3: CASSVAPGTIYEQYF. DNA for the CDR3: TGTGCCAGCAGCGTAGCTCCAGGGACTATATACGAGCAGTACTTC.

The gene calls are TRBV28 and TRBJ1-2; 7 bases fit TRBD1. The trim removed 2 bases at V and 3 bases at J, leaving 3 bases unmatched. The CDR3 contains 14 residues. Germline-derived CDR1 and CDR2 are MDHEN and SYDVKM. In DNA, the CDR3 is TGTGCCAGCAGTTTAGCAGGGACAGACTATGGCTACACCTTC. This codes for CASSLAGTDYGYTF.

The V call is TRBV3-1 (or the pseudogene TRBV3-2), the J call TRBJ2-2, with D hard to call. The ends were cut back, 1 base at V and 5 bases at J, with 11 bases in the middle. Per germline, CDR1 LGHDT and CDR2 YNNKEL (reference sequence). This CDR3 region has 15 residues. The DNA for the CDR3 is TGTGCCAGCAGCCAAGGTTTAGTGCGTACCGGGGAGCTGTTTTTT. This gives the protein CASSQGLVRTGELFF.